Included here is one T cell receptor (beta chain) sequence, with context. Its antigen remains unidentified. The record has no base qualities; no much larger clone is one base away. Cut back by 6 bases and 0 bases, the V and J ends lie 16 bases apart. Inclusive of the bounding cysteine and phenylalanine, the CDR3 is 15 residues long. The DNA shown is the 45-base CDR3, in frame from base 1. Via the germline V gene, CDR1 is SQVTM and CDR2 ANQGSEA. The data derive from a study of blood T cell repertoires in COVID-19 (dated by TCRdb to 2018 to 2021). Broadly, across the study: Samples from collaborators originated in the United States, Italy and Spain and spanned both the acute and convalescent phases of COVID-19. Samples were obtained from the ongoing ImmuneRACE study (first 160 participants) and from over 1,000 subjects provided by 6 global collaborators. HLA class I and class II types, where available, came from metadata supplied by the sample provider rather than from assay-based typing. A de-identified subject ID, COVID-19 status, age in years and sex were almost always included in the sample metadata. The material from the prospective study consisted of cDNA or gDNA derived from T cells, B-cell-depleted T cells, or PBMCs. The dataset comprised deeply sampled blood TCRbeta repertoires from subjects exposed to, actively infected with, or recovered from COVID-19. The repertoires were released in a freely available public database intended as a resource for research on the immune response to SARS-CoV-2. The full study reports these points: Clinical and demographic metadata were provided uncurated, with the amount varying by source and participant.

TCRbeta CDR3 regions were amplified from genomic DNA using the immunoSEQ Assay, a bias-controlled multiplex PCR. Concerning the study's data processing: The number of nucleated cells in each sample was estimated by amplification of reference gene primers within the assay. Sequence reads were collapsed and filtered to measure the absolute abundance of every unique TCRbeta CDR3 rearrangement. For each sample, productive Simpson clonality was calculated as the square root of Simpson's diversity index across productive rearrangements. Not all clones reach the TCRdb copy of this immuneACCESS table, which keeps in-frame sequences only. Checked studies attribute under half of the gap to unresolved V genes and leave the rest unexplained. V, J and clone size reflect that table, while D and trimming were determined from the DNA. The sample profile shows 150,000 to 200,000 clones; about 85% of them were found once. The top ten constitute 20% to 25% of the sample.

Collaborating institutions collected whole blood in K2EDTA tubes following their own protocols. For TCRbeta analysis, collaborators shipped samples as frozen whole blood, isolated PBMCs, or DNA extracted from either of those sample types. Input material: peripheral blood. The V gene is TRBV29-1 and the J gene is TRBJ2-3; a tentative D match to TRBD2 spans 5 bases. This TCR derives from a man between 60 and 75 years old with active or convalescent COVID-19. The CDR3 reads CSVLGGPGSTDTQYF. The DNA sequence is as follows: TGCAGCGTGTTAGGCGGTCCGGGGAGCACAGATACGCAGTATTTT.